A selection of T cell receptor beta chains follows, all from one sample in a study of blood T cell repertoires in COVID-19. Produced via immunoSEQ multiplex PCR; TCRdb's table is partial and in-frame only. The table lists 80,000 to 90,000 clones, around 86% of them singletons. Sequences were obtained from peripheral blood. The receptors stem from a man aged 40-49 years with acute or convalescent COVID-19. CDR3s include the opening cysteine and the closing phenylalanine or tryptophan. Each record gives: J gene, clone size, V gene, D gene, CDR3 protein, CDR3 DNA. A D gene is named only where the DNA matches it firmly. Rows may omit the clone size; those that give it use once, few, many or a size class.

>TRBJ1-5|NA|TRBV30|NA
CAWSVSGSQPQHF
TGTGCCTGGAGTGTATCGGGGAGCCAGCCCCAGCATTTT
>TRBJ2-1|NA|TRBV13|TRBD2
CASSLSTSGGLNEQFF
TGTGCCAGCAGCTTATCGACTAGCGGGGGCCTCAATGAGCAGTTCTTC
>TRBJ1-5|NA|TRBV7-2|TRBD1
CASSLTGAVNQPQHF
TGTGCCAGCAGCCTAACAGGGGCGGTCAATCAGCCCCAGCATTTT
>TRBJ2-7|NA|TRBV14|TRBD1
CASRPSGTGYEQYF
TGTGCCAGCAGACCGTCCGGGACAGGGTACGAGCAGTACTTC
>TRBJ1-2|many|TRBV5-4|NA
CASSYSGDYGYTF
TGTGCCAGCAGCTACTCGGGGGACTATGGCTACACCTTC
>TRBJ2-5|NA|TRBV9|TRBD2
CASSDLAGRATETQYF
TGTGCCAGCAGCGACTTAGCGGGACGGGCCACTGAGACCCAGTACTTC
>TRBJ1-2|NA|TRBV5-4|NA
CASNSDYGYTF
TGTGCCAGCAACTCGGACTATGGCTACACCTTC
>TRBJ1-2|NA|TRBV24-1|NA
CATSDTEGYTF
TGTGCCACCAGCGACACCGAAGGCTACACCTTC
>TRBJ2-1|NA|TRBV29-1|TRBD1
CSSGGAAQGEQFF
TGCAGCTCAGGGGGCGCCGCGCAGGGTGAGCAGTTCTTC
>TRBJ1-1|NA|TRBV30|NA
CAWSPTRIQGNPEAFF
TGTGCCTGGAGCCCAACCCGGATTCAGGGGAACCCTGAAGCTTTCTTT
>TRBJ1-5|NA|TRBV6-4|NA
CASSDHGGQPQHF
TGTGCCAGCAGTGACCACGGGGGTCAGCCCCAGCATTTT
>TRBJ1-1|NA|TRBV30|TRBD1
CAWRGQGNTEAFF
TGTGCCTGGAGGGGACAGGGGAACACTGAAGCTTTCTTT
>TRBJ2-1|NA|TRBV6-5|NA
CASSPSLVTEQFF
TGTGCCAGCAGTCCTTCCTTAGTAACTGAGCAGTTCTTC
>TRBJ1-2|once|TRBV7-8|NA
CASSLRGGEYGYTF
TGTGCCAGCAGCCTGCGAGGTGGAGAATATGGCTACACCTTC
>TRBJ1-2|NA|TRBV5-1|NA
CASTSDGYTF
TGCGCCAGCACGTCCGATGGCTACACCTTC
>TRBJ2-7|NA|TRBV10-3|TRBD1
CAITQTGLEQYF
TGTGCCATCACCCAGACAGGGCTCGAGCAGTACTTC
>TRBJ2-1|NA|TRBV6-4|TRBD1
CASSEDRGRPLQFF
TGTGCCAGCAGTGAGGACAGGGGTAGGCCTTTGCAGTTCTTC
>TRBJ2-3|NA|TRBV6-5|NA
CASTPTLGNTQYF
TGTGCCAGCACGCCGACCCTAGGAAATACGCAGTATTTT
>TRBJ1-2|NA|TRBV3-1/TRBV3-2|NA
CASSPSTLSMNGYTF
TGTGCCAGCAGCCCGTCGACTCTATCCATGAATGGCTACACCTTC
>TRBJ2-3|NA|TRBV9|NA
CASSATSTDTQYF
TGTGCCAGCAGCGCGACTAGCACAGATACGCAGTATTTT
>TRBJ1-1|NA|TRBV6-4|NA
CASSVDRNTEAFF
TGTGCCAGCAGTGTGGACAGGAACACTGAAGCTTTCTTT
>TRBJ2-7|once|TRBV2|NA
CASRKFAGEGYEQYF
TGTGCCAGCAGGAAGTTTGCAGGGGAGGGGTACGAGCAGTACTTC
>TRBJ2-1|NA|TRBV5-1|TRBD2
CASSLTSGSYNEQFF
TGCGCCAGCAGTTTGACTAGCGGGTCCTACAATGAGCAGTTCTTC
>TRBJ1-6|few|TRBV30|NA
CACRRAAESPLHF
TGTGCCTGCCGGAGGGCAGCGGAGTCACCCCTCCACTTT
>TRBJ1-1|NA|TRBV18|NA
CASSPDKNTEAFF
TGTGCCAGCTCACCAGACAAGAACACTGAAGCTTTCTTT
>TRBJ1-4|once|TRBV2|TRBD1
CASMRGQGLSNEKLFF
TGTGCCAGCATGAGGGGACAGGGACTAAGTAATGAAAAACTGTTTTTT
>TRBJ2-2|NA|TRBV5-1|NA
CASSYHTGFFASTGELFF
TGCGCCAGCAGCTACCACACGGGATTTTTTGCGAGCACCGGGGAGCTGTTTTTT
>TRBJ1-6|NA|TRBV9|NA
CASSVTRVGSPLHF
TGTGCCAGCAGCGTAACGAGGGTAGGTTCACCCCTCCACTTT
>TRBJ2-2|few|TRBV4-2|NA
CASSQDQAGTGELFF
TGTGCCAGCAGCCAAGATCAAGCGGGCACCGGGGAGCTGTTTTTT
>TRBJ2-1|NA|TRBV7-2|TRBD2
CASSDGLAGGHSYNEQFF
TGTGCCAGCAGCGATGGACTAGCGGGGGGTCATTCCTACAATGAGCAGTTCTTC
>TRBJ2-3|NA|TRBV7-2|TRBD1
CASSPDRGFTDTQYF
TGTGCCAGCAGCCCAGACAGGGGTTTCACAGATACGCAGTATTTT
>TRBJ2-5|once|TRBV24-1|TRBD2
CATSATSGTLQETQYF
TGTGCCACCAGTGCCACTAGCGGGACGCTCCAAGAGACCCAGTACTTC
>TRBJ1-6|few|TRBV2|TRBD1
CASSRQGIGSPLHF
TGTGCCAGCAGTCGACAGGGGATAGGATCACCCCTCCACTTT
>TRBJ2-7|NA|TRBV6-5|NA
CASSITETYEQYF
TGTGCCAGCAGTATTACAGAGACCTACGAGCAGTACTTC
>TRBJ2-3|NA|TRBV5-4|NA
CASSNGQTLSTDTQYF
TGTGCCAGCAGCAACGGACAGACACTTAGCACAGATACGCAGTATTTT
>TRBJ1-3|NA|TRBV3-1/TRBV3-2|NA
CASSALVGAGNTIYF
TGTGCCAGCAGCGCCCTAGTAGGGGCTGGAAACACCATATATTTT
>TRBJ1-2|NA|TRBV7-6|NA
CASSLEGGRPVAF
TGTGCCAGCAGCTTAGAGGGAGGTCGTCCGGTCGCCTTC
>TRBJ2-7|NA|TRBV6-5|NA
CASRGPQGYEQYF
TGTGCCAGCAGAGGCCCCCAGGGATACGAGCAGTACTTC
>TRBJ2-3|NA|TRBV2|TRBD2
CASSELSAGGGTDTQYF
TGTGCCAGCAGTGAATTATCAGCGGGGGGTGGCACAGATACGCAGTATTTT
>TRBJ1-4|NA|TRBV3-1/TRBV3-2|TRBD1
CASSQSGTGGEKLFF
TGTGCCAGCAGCCAATCCGGGACAGGGGGCGAAAAACTGTTTTTT
>TRBJ1-6|NA|TRBV19|TRBD1
CASSIDGQGWSPLHF
TGTGCCAGTAGTATTGACGGACAGGGATGGTCACCCCTCCACTTT
>TRBJ1-6|once|TRBV11-2|TRBD1
CASSSAPPGGNSPLHF
TGTGCCAGCAGCTCCGCCCCGCCAGGGGGTAATTCACCCCTCCACTTT